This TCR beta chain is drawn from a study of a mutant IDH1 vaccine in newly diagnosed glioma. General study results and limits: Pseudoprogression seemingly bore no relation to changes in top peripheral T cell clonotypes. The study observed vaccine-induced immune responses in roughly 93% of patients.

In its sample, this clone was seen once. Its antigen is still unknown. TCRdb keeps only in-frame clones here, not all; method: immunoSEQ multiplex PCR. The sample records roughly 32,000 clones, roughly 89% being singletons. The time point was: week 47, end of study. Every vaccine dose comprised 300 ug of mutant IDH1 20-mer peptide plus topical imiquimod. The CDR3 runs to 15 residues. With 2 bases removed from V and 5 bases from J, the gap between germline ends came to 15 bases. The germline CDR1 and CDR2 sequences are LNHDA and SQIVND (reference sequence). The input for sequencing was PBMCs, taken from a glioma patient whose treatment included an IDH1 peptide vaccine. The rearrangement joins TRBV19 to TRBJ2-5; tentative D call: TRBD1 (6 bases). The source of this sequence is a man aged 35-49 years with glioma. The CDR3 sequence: CASSIRSGDIETQYF. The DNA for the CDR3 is TGTGCCAGTAGTATAAGGTCAGGGGATATCGAGACCCAGTACTTC.